Listed below are T cell receptor beta chains from one sample, sequenced in a study of CD4 T cells in relation to SARS-CoV-2 and coronaviruses. The assay was immunoSEQ multiplex PCR, and TCRdb's table has in-frame clones only and misses some. The repertoire has 36,000 or so clones, 77% of them found once; the top ten carry less than 3%. No antigen is known for these receptors. Material for sequencing was memory CD4+ T cells from PBMCs, cultured in vitro. The receptors here all came from an adult with COVID-19. CDR3s include the opening cysteine and the closing phenylalanine or tryptophan.

TRBV20-1	TRBJ2-5	CSAGRETQYF
TRBV6-2/TRBV6-3	TRBJ2-7	CASSKTLPPYIEQYF
TRBV6-5	TRBJ1-1	CASSYGRENTEAFF
TRBV5-6	TRBJ2-7	CASSWGAGNYEQYF
TRBV18	TRBJ2-2	CASSPRASGSAGELFF
TRBV5-1	TRBJ2-7	CASSFSGGSEQYF
TRBV28	TRBJ2-2	CASSLGGVQGRELFF
TRBV6-5	TRBJ2-1	CASSDPSSYNEQFF
TRBV3-1/TRBV3-2	TRBJ2-5	CASSRTQETQYF
TRBV7-9	TRBJ1-3	CASSAGQASGNTIYF
TRBV19	TRBJ1-1	CASSLLRDTPRNTEAFF
TRBV7-2	TRBJ2-2	CASSLGAVGAGTGELFF
TRBV24-1	TRBJ2-1	CATSDWRGRGVYNEQFF
TRBV11-2	TRBJ2-7	CASSLERSGLAGVSSYEQYF
TRBV2	TRBJ2-3	CASSQVGRTDTQYF
TRBV3-1/TRBV3-2	TRBJ2-1	CASSQRGEQFF
TRBV2	TRBJ2-3	CASMGLAATDTQYF
TRBV7-5	TRBJ2-7	CARNGATRVWEQYF
TRBV10-3	TRBJ2-3	CAISEFVLSTDTQYF
TRBV5-1	TRBJ2-5	CASSFGRGLQETQYF
TRBV19	TRBJ1-1	CASSNEGDGLTAEAFF
TRBV9	TRBJ2-4	CASSVGSFLAKNIQYF
TRBV2	TRBJ2-2	CASSDSRTGGTGELFF
TRBV28	TRBJ2-1	CASSFGSMDNEQFF
TRBV6-6	TRBJ2-3	CASSYYPPGSTDTQYF
TRBV5-6	TRBJ2-7	CASTLGTRSYYEQYF
TRBV28	TRBJ1-3	CASSLGGQAGNTIYF
TRBV4-2	TRBJ2-1	CASSSQTSGGSYNEQFF
TRBV6-1	TRBJ2-1	CASSETRGHEQFF
TRBV15	TRBJ2-3	CATSRDPADTQYF
TRBV28	TRBJ2-5	CASSFSQETQYF
TRBV11-2	TRBJ2-1	CASSLDQGVEQFF
TRBV27	TRBJ1-1	CASSLAGGTEAFF
TRBV7-9	TRBJ2-7	CASSPRTSGLYEQYF
TRBV2	TRBJ1-1	CASTSVWTEAFF
TRBV27	TRBJ2-7	CASSPLDRPYYEQYF
TRBV29-1	TRBJ2-7	CSAILQGALGEQYF
TRBV5-1	TRBJ2-2	CASSPRAGELFF
TRBV4-2	TRBJ2-3	CASSQVVSRTDTQYF
TRBV2	TRBJ1-3	CASIGTEGVSGNTIYF
TRBV19	TRBJ2-3	CASSRLAGEGDTQYF
TRBV6-5	TRBJ2-7	CASRRDIFSYEQYF
TRBV14	TRBJ1-4	CASSQGGGWGRNEKLFF